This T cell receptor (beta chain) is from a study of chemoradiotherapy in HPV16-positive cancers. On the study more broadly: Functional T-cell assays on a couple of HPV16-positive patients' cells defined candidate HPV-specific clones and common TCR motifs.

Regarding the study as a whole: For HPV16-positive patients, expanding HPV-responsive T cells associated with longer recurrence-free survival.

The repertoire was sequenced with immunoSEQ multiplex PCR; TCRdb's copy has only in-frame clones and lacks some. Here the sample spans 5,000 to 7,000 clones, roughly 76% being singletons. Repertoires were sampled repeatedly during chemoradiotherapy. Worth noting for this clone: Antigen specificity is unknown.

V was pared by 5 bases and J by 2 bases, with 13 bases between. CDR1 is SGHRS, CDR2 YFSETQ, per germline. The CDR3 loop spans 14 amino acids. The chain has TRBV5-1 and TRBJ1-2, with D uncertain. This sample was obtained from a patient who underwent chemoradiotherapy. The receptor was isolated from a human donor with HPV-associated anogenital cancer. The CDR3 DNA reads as TGCGCCAGCAGGAGGGTAGAGAGGAACTATGGCTACACCTTC. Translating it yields CASRRVERNYGYTF.